A single sample gave rise to the 9 T cell receptor beta chains below, sequenced in a study of cytomegalovirus exposure and HLA in healthy donors (TCRdb year 2017). Libraries were made using the immunoSEQ multiplex PCR assay. For the multiplex PCR, a mixture combining 60 forward primers for TCR Vbeta segments and 13 reverse primers for TCR Jbeta segments was used. The immuneACCESS repertoire file appears here via TCRdb, limited to in-frame rearrangements. These files lack a portion of the clones; in checked studies, under half of the deficit traces to unresolved V genes, and the cause of the others is not known. This sample gives 210,000 or so clones in total; around 80% of them show up just once. Of the sample, 0.71% is held by the ten largest clones. Sequencing was done on a sample of PBMCs. The origin of the receptors is a boy between 2 and 10 years old in good health and CMV-seronegative.

CDR3 bases: TGTGCCAGCGGTTCAGCGGGGTACAATGAGCAGTTCTTC. It is translated as CASGSAGYNEQFF. This chain uses TRBV11-1 with TRBJ2-1; 7 bases fit TRBD2. Per germline, CDR1 SGHAT and CDR2 FQDESV (reference sequence). Trimming took 8 bases from V and 4 from J; bases not matched to a gene: 5. This CDR3 comprises 13 residues.

The chain joins TRBV5-8 to TRBJ2-5; D is perhaps TRBD1 (6 bases). The J call may be faulty, since TRBJ2-7 better matches the DNA end. The germline V gene has CDR1 SGHTS and CDR2 YDEGEE. The CDR3 is 14 amino acids. The CDR3 region is CASSYATGNYEQYF. CDR3 sequence (DNA): TGTGCCAGCAGCTACGCTACAGGGAATTACGAGCAGTACTTC.

The V and J genes are TRBV10-3 and TRBJ2-3, with D uncertain. V was pared by 0 bases and J by 0 bases, with 13 bases between. The germline V gene encodes CDR1 ENHRY and CDR2 SYGVKD. This CDR3 comprises 17 residues. The CDR3 DNA reads TGTGCCATCAGTGAGTCAATAAACAGATCTAGCACAGATACGCAGTATTTT. The encoded protein is CAISESINRSSTDTQYF.

This clone occurred a few times. The V gene is TRBV10-3, the J gene TRBJ1-1; D is unresolved. This CDR3 is 12 amino acids long. Trimming took off 6 bases at V and 5 bases at J, with 10 bases between the two ends. Germline CDR1 reads ENHRY; CDR2 reads SYGVKD. CDR3 DNA sequence: TGTGCCATCAGCCCCACTTTAACTGAAGCTTTCTTT. It specifies CAISPTLTEAFF.

In its sample, this clone was seen a few times. The chain uses TRBV6-1 and TRBJ1-5; possibly TRBD1 for D (5 bases). The germline CDR1 and CDR2 sequences are MNHNS and SASEGT. This CDR3 contains 17 residues. Between the trimmed V and J ends, which lost 2 bases and 5 bases, there was a span of 19 bases. CDR3: CASSESSSYRLDQPQHF. The CDR3 bases are TGTGCCAGCAGTGAAAGCTCTTCGTACAGGCTAGATCAGCCCCAGCATTTT.

The rearrangement uses TRBV6-1 and TRBJ2-4; the match to TRBD1 covers 9 bases. Looked up from germline, CDR1 is MNHNS and CDR2 is SASEGT. This CDR3 spans 15 amino acids. The V segment lost 8 bases and the J segment 7 bases; nucleotides outside the gene matches: 12. The CDR3 loop reads CASRTRDRDANIQYF. DNA for the CDR3: TGTGCCAGCCGGACCCGGGACAGGGATGCGAACATTCAGTACTTC.

The CDR3 is CASKGGVNRGTEAFF. In DNA, the CDR3 is TGTGCCAGTAAGGGGGGCGTGAACAGGGGAACTGAAGCTTTCTTT. The genes are TRBV19 and TRBJ1-1; 7 bases are shared with TRBD1. V was clipped by 7 bases and J by 5 bases; unmatched bases: 13. Germline CDR1 reads LNHDA; CDR2 reads SQIVND (reference sequence). The CDR3 is 15 amino acids.

The V call is TRBV5-6, the J call TRBJ2-5; 9 bases are shared with TRBD2. V shed 0 bases and J 0 bases; nucleotides not matched to a gene: 3. The CDR3 runs to 16 residues. Germline V CDR1 and CDR2: SGHDT, YYEEEE. CDR3 protein: CASSLGLAGYQETQYF. The CDR3 coding sequence is TGTGCCAGCAGCTTGGGGCTAGCGGGGTACCAAGAGACCCAGTACTTC.

This chain joins TRBV5-4 and TRBJ2-3, with 9 bases identical to TRBD1. Trimming removed 2 bases from V and 4 bases from J; junction bases left unmatched: 5. CDR1 and CDR2 from the germline V gene are SGHNT and YYREEE (reference sequence). This CDR3 spans 15 amino acids. The CDR3 nucleotides are TGTGCCAGCAGCTTCGGGACAGGGCTTGCAGATACGCAGTATTTT. Protein sequence: CASSFGTGLADTQYF.